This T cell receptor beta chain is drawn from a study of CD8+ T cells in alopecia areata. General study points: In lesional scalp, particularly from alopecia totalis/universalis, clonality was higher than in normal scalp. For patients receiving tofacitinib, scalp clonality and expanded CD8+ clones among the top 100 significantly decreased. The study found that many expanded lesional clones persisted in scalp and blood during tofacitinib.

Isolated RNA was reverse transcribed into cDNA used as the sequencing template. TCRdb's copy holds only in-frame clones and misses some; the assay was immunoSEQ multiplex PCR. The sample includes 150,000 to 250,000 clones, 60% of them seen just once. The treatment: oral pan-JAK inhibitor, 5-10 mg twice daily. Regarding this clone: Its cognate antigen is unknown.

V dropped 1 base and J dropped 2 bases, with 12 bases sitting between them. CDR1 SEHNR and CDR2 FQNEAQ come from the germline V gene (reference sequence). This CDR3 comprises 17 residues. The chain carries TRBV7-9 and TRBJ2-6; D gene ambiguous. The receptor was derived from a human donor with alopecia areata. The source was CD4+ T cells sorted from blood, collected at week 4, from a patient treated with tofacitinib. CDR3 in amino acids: CASSLEVRLPGANVLTF. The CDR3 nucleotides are TGTGCCAGCAGCTTAGAAGTTCGGTTGCCTGGGGCCAACGTCCTGACTTTC.